This T cell receptor (beta chain) appears in the sequencing data of a study of T-cell reconstitution after alpha-beta-depleted transplantation in children. General study points: A year post-transplant, T-cell counts and diversity derived mostly from newly produced T cells. Two months or so post-transplant, alpha-beta T cells reportedly derived from several hundred expanded graft clones.

The germline gives CDR1 DFQATT, CDR2 SNEGSKA (reference sequence). With 6 bases removed from V and 0 bases from J, the gap between germline ends came to 11 bases. This CDR3 spans 13 amino acids. Unique molecular identifiers were incorporated into the prepared TCRbeta library. One entry per CDR3 protein results from TCRdb running MiXCR on the PCR reads. Among about 580,000 distinct CDR3 sequences listed, 23% were seen once. In regard to this clonotype: What it recognizes is unknown.

Here the sequenced sample was PBMCs, mostly from graft donor cells, taken 360 days after TCRalphabeta/CD19-depleted stem cell transplant. This sequence originates from a boy younger than two who had a stem cell transplant for acute myeloid leukemia, so the T cells may come from the graft donor. The chain employs TRBV20-1 and TRBJ1-2; weak D call: TRBD1 (6 bases). As DNA, the CDR3 is TGCAGTGCGCTCGACAGGACTAACTATGGCTACACCTTC. Its protein is CSALDRTNYGYTF.